The table lists the clone carrying this T cell receptor (beta chain) with a few counts. The investigators amplified TCR beta CDR3 regions from RNA transcripts. RT-PCR in the first round (using the HTBI primer set) targeted the TCR CDR3. TCRdb called the multiplex PCR reads again in MiXCR, with one record for every CDR3 protein. The sample lists about 290,000 distinct CDR3 sequences, approximately 14% occurring once. Diagnostic assessment was based on clinical symptoms, serum thyroxine and TRAb, thyroid ultrasound and orbital computed tomography. Blood was sampled at initial diagnosis of hyperthyroidism, prior to onset of any ophthalmopathy symptoms. V was shortened by 0 bases and J by 0 bases, with 13 bases between the two germline ends. Germline loops: CDR1 SGDLS, CDR2 YYNGEE. The CDR3 covers 17 residues. The sample is drawn from a study of T cells in Graves' hyperthyroidism and ophthalmopathy.

The J gene is TRBJ2-1, the V gene TRBV9, with D perhaps being TRBD1 or TRBD2 (5 bases each). This TCR came from a woman aged 45 to 65 with Graves' hyperthyroidism that later progressed to Graves' ophthalmopathy. Sequenced: blood. The DNA for the CDR3 is TGTGCCAGCAGCGTAGCTACGGGGCAGCCCTCCTACAATGAGCAGTTCTTC. Translating it yields CASSVATGQPSYNEQFF. The full variable domain, with the rest looked up from reference TRBV9 and TRBJ2-1, is DSGVTQTPKHLITATGQRVTLRCSPRSGDLSVYWYQQSLDQGLQFLIQYYNGEERAKGNILERFSAQQFPDLHSELNLSSLELGDSALYFCASSVATGQPSYNEQFFGPGTRLTVL.